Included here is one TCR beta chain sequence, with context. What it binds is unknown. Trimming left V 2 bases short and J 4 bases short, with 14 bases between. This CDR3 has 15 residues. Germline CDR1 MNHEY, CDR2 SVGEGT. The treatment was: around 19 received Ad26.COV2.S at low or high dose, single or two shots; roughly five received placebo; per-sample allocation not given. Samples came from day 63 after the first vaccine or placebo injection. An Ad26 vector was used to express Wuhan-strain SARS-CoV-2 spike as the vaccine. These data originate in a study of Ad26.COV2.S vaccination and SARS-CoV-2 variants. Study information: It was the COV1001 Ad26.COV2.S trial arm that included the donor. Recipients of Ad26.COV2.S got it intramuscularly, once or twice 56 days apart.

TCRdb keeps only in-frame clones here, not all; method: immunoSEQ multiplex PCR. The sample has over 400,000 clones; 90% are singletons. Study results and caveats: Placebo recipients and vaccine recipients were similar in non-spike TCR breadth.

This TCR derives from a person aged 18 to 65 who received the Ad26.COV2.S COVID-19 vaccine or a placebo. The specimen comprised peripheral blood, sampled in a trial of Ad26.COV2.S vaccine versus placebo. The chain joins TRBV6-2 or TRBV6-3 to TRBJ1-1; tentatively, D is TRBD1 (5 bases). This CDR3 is CASSYGQGVATEAFF. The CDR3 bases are TGTGCCAGCAGTTACGGGCAGGGAGTAGCCACTGAAGCTTTCTTT.